Sequencing of this T cell receptor beta chain was carried out in a study of cytomegalovirus exposure and HLA in healthy donors. This CDR3 comprises 16 residues. With 6 bases removed from V and 4 bases from J, the gap between germline ends came to 21 bases. CDR1 and CDR2 (germline): LNHDA, SQIVND (reference sequence). The PCR ran on 60 Vbeta and 13 Jbeta primers. Clones were sequenced by immunoSEQ multiplex PCR, and TCRdb holds only the in-frame ones, with some missing. The sample has around 130,000 clones, 65% to 80% seen once. The V and J genes are TRBV19 and TRBJ1-2; possibly TRBD1 for D (6 bases). Sequenced input: PBMCs. The TCR originated in a man between 18 and 35 years old in good health and CMV-seropositive. In DNA form, the CDR3 reads TGTGCCAGTAGCCCGACCGGGACAACTACCTTCTATGGCTACACCTTC. This encodes CASSPTGTTTFYGYTF.